Below, 22 T cell receptor beta chains from the same sample are listed, as sequenced in a study of OX40 agonist ivuxolimab in advanced cancers. Method: immunoSEQ multiplex PCR; TCRdb's copy keeps in-frame clones and lacks some. The sample contains about 60,000 clones, 70% to 90% of which appear only once. Sample: CD4+ or CD8+ T cells sorted from blood, taken in a trial of the OX40 agonist ivuxolimab. The receptor set was obtained from an adult with an advanced solid tumor such as melanoma, head and neck, liver or kidney cancer.

The genes are TRBV2 and TRBJ2-3; 8 bases match TRBD2. The CDR3 is made up of 17 amino acids. After removal of 2 bases from V and 3 bases from J, the junction contained 10 bases not matched to a gene. CDR1 and CDR2 (germline): SNHLY, FYNNEI. CDR3 in amino acids: CASSESSFAGGTDTQYF. DNA for the CDR3: TGTGCCAGCAGTGAATCGTCTTTCGCGGGAGGAACAGATACGCAGTATTTT.

This chain joins TRBV7-9 and TRBJ1-1; D unresolved. V was cut by 1 base and J by 2 bases, with 11 bases left in between. Germline V lookup: CDR1 SEHNR, CDR2 FQNEAQ (reference sequence). The CDR3 extends over 15 amino acids. The CDR3 nucleotides read TGTGCCAGCAGCTTAGTCGCGGTATTTAACACTGAAGCTTTCTTT. Translating gives CASSLVAVFNTEAFF.

This chain links TRBV7-3 with TRBJ2-2, with D possibly matching TRBD1 (5 bases). V gave up 5 bases and J gave up 1 base, with 11 bases separating them. The length of the CDR3 is 15 residues. CDR1 is SGHTA, CDR2 FQGTGA, per germline. In DNA, the CDR3 is TGTGCCAGCAGCAGGGGTACGGAGAACACCGGGGAGCTGTTTTTT. Encoded protein: CASSRGTENTGELFF.

This clone was seen a handful of times. This sequence joins TRBV2 and TRBJ2-7, with D uncertain. The CDR3 sequence is 11 residues long. Germline loops: CDR1 SNHLY, CDR2 FYNNEI. V dropped 6 bases and J dropped 3 bases, with 6 bases sitting between them. The CDR3 reads CASRLNYEQYF. CDR3 bases: TGTGCCAGCAGGCTGAACTACGAGCAGTACTTC.

This rearrangement joins TRBV6-6 to TRBJ2-1; TRBD1 agrees at 7 bases. Germline V gene sequence: CDR1 MNHNY, CDR2 SVGAGI (reference sequence). J gave up 5 bases and V 2 bases, and 3 bases lay outside the gene matches. CDR3 length: 14 residues. CDR3 coding DNA: TGTGCCAGCAGTTACCGGACAGGCCACAATGAGCAGTTCTTC. As protein: CASSYRTGHNEQFF.

Only one count was recorded for this clone. The rearrangement links TRBV7-2 to TRBJ1-1, with 7 nucleotides matching TRBD1. From germline, CDR1 is SGHTA and CDR2 FQGNSA. Trimming took 3 bases from V and 4 from J; bases not matched to a gene: 8. The CDR3 extends over 15 amino acids. CDR3 bases: TGTGCCAGCAGCTTTACAGGGGCCTTGGGCACTGAAGCTTTCTTT. Residues: CASSFTGALGTEAFF.

The V gene is TRBV29-1, the J gene TRBJ2-3; D is ambiguous. The CDR3 is made up of 10 amino acids. In germline, CDR1 is SQVTM, CDR2 ANQGSEA. Trimming shortened V by 6 bases and J by 1 base, and 2 bases separated the two germline ends. In nucleotides, the CDR3 is TGCAGCGTCGGCACAGATACGCAGTATTTT. As protein: CSVGTDTQYF.

The V gene is TRBV2, the J gene TRBJ1-5, with D tentatively TRBD1 (6 bases). Germline V gene lookup returns CDR1 SNHLY and CDR2 FYNNEI. The CDR3 extends over 12 amino acids. The ends were cut back, 6 bases at V and 5 bases at J, with 8 bases in the middle. The CDR3 region has the DNA TGTGCCAGCAGCAGGGGCTATCAGCCCCAGCATTTT. Protein sequence: CASSRGYQPQHF.

This clone turned up a few times. This chain joins TRBV10-3 and TRBJ2-7; D might be TRBD2 (5 bases). V was cut by 7 bases and J by 6 bases, with 16 bases left in between. Germline-derived CDR1 and CDR2 are ENHRY and SYGVKD. The CDR3 length is 13 residues. CDR3 loop: CAIKAIGETEQYF. The CDR3 DNA reads TGTGCCATCAAGGCAATTGGGGAGACCGAGCAGTACTTC.

The chain is built from TRBV18 and TRBJ2-7; D unclear. The V gene's germline CDR1 is KGHSH and CDR2 LQKENI. V was cut by 6 bases and J by 4 bases, with 16 bases left in between. This CDR3 contains 14 residues. The CDR3 sequence: CASSPIDDTYEQYF. CDR3 DNA: TGTGCCAGCTCCCCCATTGATGACACTTACGAGCAGTACTTC.

This clone was seen a handful of times. The chain couples TRBV7-2 to TRBJ1-3, with D perhaps matching TRBD1 (6 bases). The V end was cut by 10 bases, the J end by 0 bases, with 13 bases between. Germline V gene data show CDR1 as SGHTA and CDR2 as FQGNSA. This CDR3 has 14 residues. DNA of the CDR3: TGTGCCACCCCGTTAGGGGGCTCTGGAAACACCATATATTTT. It is translated as CATPLGGSGNTIYF.

The CDR3 spells CASRNDRPYEQYV. CDR3 DNA: TGTGCCAGCAGGAACGACAGGCCCTACGAGCAGTACGTC. The V call is TRBV6-1, the J call TRBJ2-7; D might be TRBD1 (6 bases). The germline CDR1 and CDR2 sequences are MNHNS and SASEGT. V shed 6 bases and J shed 2 bases, with 11 bases lying between them. This CDR3 has 13 residues.

The chain is built from TRBV4-2 and TRBJ1-3, with 9 bases matching TRBD1. CDR3 length: 16 amino acids. Germline lookup yields CDR1 LGHNA and CDR2 YNFKEQ. V trimming: 4 bases; J trimming: 3 bases; junction bases outside the gene matches: 7. The CDR3 DNA follows: TGTGCCAGCAGCCTTAGGACAGGGGAAGGTGGAAACACCATATATTTT. Encoded protein: CASSLRTGEGGNTIYF.

The genes are TRBV7-2 and TRBJ1-2; D unclear. Between the trimmed V and J ends, which lost 2 bases and 0 bases, there was a span of 13 bases. The CDR3 is 16 residues long. CDR1 is SGHTA and CDR2 is FQGNSA in the germline V gene. The CDR3: CASSLPGESTNYGYTF. The DNA of the CDR3 is TGTGCCAGCAGCTTACCCGGGGAAAGCACTAACTATGGCTACACCTTC.

The gene calls are TRBV19 and TRBJ2-7, with D maybe TRBD2 (6 bases). Between the trimmed V and J ends, which lost 3 bases and 3 bases, there was a span of 9 bases. Germline CDR1 reads LNHDA; CDR2 reads SQIVND (reference sequence). The CDR3 length is 13 residues. CDR3 sequence reads: CASSITAGYEQYV. The CDR3 bases are TGTGCCAGTAGTATCACAGCGGGCTACGAGCAGTACGTC.

V and J are TRBV6-1 and TRBJ2-5; 7 nucleotides align to TRBD2. This CDR3 contains 14 residues. V dropped 7 bases and J dropped 4; count of bases not matched to a gene: 9. In germline, CDR1 is MNHNS, CDR2 SASEGT. The CDR3 sequence is CASTRDWGGETQYF. In DNA, the CDR3 is TGTGCCAGCACGCGGGATTGGGGGGGAGAGACCCAGTACTTC.

This chain connects TRBV7-7 to TRBJ2-1, with 9 bases fitting TRBD2. After removal of 1 base from V and 3 bases from J, the junction contained 1 base not matched to a gene. Germline V gives CDR1 SSHAT, CDR2 FNYEAQ (reference sequence). The CDR3 is made up of 15 amino acids. CDR3 in DNA: TGTGCCAGCAGCTTAGGTAGCGGGAGCTACAATGAGCAGTTCTTC. Protein product: CASSLGSGSYNEQFF.

To note about this clone: The junction departs from the called germline gene at one end, perhaps through a read error. The chain links TRBV27 to TRBJ2-1; D might be TRBD1 or TRBD2, each matching 5 bases. CDR1 and CDR2 from the germline V gene are MNHEY and SMNVEV (reference sequence). The CDR3 extends over 13 amino acids. CDR3 region: CASSLGTEGLMVF. CDR3 in DNA: TGTGCCAGCAGTTTAGGCACAGAGGGGTTGATGGTCTTC.

This chain connects TRBV7-3 to TRBJ2-7; 7 nucleotides match TRBD2. The CDR3 totals 15 residues. J lost 0 bases, V lost 2 bases, and 4 bases had no gene match. Germline V gene sequence: CDR1 SGHTA, CDR2 FQGTGA. As DNA, the CDR3 is TGTGCCAGCAGCTTAGGAGCGGGGAGCTCCTACGAGCAGTACTTC. This codes for CASSLGAGSSYEQYF. The full variable domain, with the rest looked up from reference TRBV7-3 and TRBJ2-7, is GAGVSQTPSNKVTEKGKYVELRCDPISGHTALYWYRQSLGQGPEFLIYFQGTGAADDSGLPNDRFFAVRPEGSVSTLKIQRTERGDSAVYLCASSLGAGSSYEQYFGPGTRLTVT.

V and J are TRBV7-3 and TRBJ2-3; maybe TRBD1 (5 bases). Germline values: CDR1 SGHTA, CDR2 FQGTGA. This CDR3 is built from 15 residues. V dropped 1 base and J dropped 8 bases, with 16 bases sitting between them. The CDR3 here is CASSLRGGTPTTQYF. The CDR3 nucleotides read TGTGCCAGCAGCTTAAGGGGCGGAACCCCCACTACGCAGTATTTT.

The table lists this clone with a count of one. The V call is TRBV4-3, the J call TRBJ2-2; tentatively, D is TRBD2 (6 bases). The V end lost 4 bases, the J end lost 8 bases, and 23 bases lay between the germline ends. CDR3 length: 17 amino acids. Germline CDR1 is LGHNA and CDR2 is YSLEER. In DNA form, the CDR3 reads TGCGCCAGCAGCCCCCACCCTCATGCGGGGCAACCGGGGGAGCTGTTTTTT. It encodes CASSPHPHAGQPGELFF.

The chain has TRBV7-3 and TRBJ2-2; no reliable D call. In germline, CDR1 is SGHTA, CDR2 FQGTGA. V lost 5 bases and J 0 bases, leaving 4 bases between the germline ends. The CDR3 is 13 residues long. CDR3 region: CASSTSNTGELFF. The DNA for the CDR3 is TGTGCCAGCAGCACGTCGAACACCGGGGAGCTGTTTTTT.